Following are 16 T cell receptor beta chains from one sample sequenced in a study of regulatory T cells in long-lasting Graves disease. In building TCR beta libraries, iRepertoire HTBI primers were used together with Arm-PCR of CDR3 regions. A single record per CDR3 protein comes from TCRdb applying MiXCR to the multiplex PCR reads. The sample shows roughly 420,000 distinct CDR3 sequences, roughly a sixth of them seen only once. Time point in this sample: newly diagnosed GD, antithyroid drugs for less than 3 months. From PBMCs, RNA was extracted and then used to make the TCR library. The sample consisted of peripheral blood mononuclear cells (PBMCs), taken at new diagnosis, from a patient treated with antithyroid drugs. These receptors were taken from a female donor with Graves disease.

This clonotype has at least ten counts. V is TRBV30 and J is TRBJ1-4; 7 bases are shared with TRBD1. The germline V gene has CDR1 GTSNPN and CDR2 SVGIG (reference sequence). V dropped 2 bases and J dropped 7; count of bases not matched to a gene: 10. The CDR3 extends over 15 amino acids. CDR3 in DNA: TGTGCCTGGAGTTCTACAGGGGCTCGGGGTGAAAAACTGTTTTTT. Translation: CAWSSTGARGEKLFF. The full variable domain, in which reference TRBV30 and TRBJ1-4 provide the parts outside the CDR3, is SQTIHQWPATLVQPVGSPLSLECTVEGTSNPNLYWYRQAAGRGLQLLFYSVGIGQISSEVPQNLSASRPQDRQFILSSKKLLLSDSGFYLCAWSSTGARGEKLFFGSGTQLSVL.

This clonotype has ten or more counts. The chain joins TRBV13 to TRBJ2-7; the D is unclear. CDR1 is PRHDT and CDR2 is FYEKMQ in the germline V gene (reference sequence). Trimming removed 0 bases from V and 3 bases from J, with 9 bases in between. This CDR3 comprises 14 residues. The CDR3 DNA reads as TGTGCCAGCAGCTTAGGGGCAGGAATCTACGAGCAGTACTTC. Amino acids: CASSLGAGIYEQYF.

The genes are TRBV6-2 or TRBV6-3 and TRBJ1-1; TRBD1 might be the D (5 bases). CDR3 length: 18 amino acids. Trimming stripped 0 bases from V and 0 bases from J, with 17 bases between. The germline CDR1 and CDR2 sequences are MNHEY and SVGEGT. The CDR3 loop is CASSYSSGRAALNTEAFF. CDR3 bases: TGTGCCAGCAGTTACTCGTCGGGACGGGCCGCCCTGAACACTGAAGCTTTCTTT.

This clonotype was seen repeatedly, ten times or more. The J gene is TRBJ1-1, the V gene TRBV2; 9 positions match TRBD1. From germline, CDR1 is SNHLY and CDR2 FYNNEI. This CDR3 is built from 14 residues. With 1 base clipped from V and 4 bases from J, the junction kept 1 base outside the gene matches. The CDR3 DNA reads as TGTGCCAGCAGTGAAGGGACAGGGGTCACTGAAGCTTTCTTT. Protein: CASSEGTGVTEAFF.

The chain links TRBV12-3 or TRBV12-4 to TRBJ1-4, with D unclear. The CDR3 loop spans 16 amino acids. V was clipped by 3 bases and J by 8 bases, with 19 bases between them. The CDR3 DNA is TGTGCCAGCAGTTTTGGCAGGACCGTCTTGATGGAAAAACTGTTTTTT. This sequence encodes CASSFGRTVLMEKLFF.

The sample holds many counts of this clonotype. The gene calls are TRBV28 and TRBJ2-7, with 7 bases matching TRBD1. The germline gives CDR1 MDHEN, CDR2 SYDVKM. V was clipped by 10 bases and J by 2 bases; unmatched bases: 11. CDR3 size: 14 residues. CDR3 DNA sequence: TGTGCCATCATCAGACAGGGACACCCCTACGAGCAGTACTTC. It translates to CAIIRQGHPYEQYF.

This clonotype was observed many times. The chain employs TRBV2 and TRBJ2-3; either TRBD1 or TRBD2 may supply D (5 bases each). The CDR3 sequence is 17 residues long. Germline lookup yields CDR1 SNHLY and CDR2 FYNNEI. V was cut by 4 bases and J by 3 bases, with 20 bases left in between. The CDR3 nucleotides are TGTGCCAGCAGTGTAGGACTCGGGGACCTAGGGACAGATACGCAGTATTTT. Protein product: CASSVGLGDLGTDTQYF.

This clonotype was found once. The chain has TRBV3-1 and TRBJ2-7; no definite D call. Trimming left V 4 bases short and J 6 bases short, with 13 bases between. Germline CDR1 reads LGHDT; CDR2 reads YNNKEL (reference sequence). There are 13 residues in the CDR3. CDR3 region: CASSRNKGFEQYF. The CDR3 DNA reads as TGTGCCAGCAGCCGGAACAAGGGATTCGAGCAGTACTTC.

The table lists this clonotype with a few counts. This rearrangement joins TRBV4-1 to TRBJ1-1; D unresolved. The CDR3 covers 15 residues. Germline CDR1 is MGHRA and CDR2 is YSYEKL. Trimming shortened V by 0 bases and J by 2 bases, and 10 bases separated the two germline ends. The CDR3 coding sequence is TGCGCCAGCAGCCAAGATCGGCACCTAAACACTGAAGCTTTCTTT. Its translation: CASSQDRHLNTEAFF.

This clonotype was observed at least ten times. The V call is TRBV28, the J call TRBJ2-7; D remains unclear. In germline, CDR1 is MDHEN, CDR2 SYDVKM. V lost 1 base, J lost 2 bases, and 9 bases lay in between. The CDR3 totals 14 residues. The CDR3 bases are TGTGCCAGCAGTTTATCCTCACGGACCTACGAGCAGTACTTC. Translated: CASSLSSRTYEQYF. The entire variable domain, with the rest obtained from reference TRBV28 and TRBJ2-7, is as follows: DVKVTQSSRYLVKRTGEKVFLECVQDMDHENMFWYRQDPGLGLRLIYFSYDVKMKEKGDIPEGYSVSREKKERFSLILESASTNQTSMYLCASSLSSRTYEQYFGPGTRLTVT.

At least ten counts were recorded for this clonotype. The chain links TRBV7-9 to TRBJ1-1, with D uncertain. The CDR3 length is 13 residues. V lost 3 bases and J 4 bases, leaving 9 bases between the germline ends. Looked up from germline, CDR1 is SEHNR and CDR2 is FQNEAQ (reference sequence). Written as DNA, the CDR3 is TGTGCCAGCAGCTTGGGTGCGGTCACTGAAGCTTTCTTT. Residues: CASSLGAVTEAFF.

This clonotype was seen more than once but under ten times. The CDR3 protein is CASSQDVLAYETQYF. CDR3 nucleotides: TGTGCCAGCAGCCAAGACGTTCTAGCCTATGAGACCCAGTACTTC. The chain links TRBV4-2 to TRBJ2-5, with D perhaps matching TRBD2 (5 bases). The V and J ends lost 0 bases and 5 bases respectively, with 13 bases between them. The length of the CDR3 is 15 residues. Germline V CDR1 and CDR2: LGHNA, YNFKEQ.

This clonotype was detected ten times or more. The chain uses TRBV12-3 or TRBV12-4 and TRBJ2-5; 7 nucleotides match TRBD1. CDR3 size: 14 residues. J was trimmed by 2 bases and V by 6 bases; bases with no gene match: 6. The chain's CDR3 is CASSPGQTQETQYF. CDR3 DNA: TGTGCCAGCAGCCCGGGACAGACACAAGAGACCCAGTACTTC.

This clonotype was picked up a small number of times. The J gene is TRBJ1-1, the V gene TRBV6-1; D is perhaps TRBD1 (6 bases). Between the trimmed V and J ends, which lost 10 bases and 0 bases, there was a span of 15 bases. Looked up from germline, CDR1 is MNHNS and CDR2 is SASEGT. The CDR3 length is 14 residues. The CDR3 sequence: CATGQRSMNTEAFF. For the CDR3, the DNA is TGTGCCACCGGACAGAGAAGTATGAACACTGAAGCTTTCTTT.

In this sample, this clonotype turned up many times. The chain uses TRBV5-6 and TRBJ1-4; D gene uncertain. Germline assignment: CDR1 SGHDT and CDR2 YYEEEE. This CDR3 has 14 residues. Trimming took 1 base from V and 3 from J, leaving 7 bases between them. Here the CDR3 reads CASSLLPANEKLFF. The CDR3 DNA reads TGTGCCAGCAGCTTGCTGCCGGCTAATGAAAAACTGTTTTTT. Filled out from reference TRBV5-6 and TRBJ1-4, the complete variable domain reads DAGVTQSPTHLIKTRGQQVTLRCSPKSGHDTVSWYQQALGQGPQFIFQYYEEEERQRGNFPDRFSGHQFPNYSSELNVNALLLGDSALYLCASSLLPANEKLFFGSGTQLSVL.

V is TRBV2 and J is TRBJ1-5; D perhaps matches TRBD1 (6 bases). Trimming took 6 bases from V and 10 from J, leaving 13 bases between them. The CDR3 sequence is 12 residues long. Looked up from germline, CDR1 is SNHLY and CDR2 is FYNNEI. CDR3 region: CASSRRRGPQHF. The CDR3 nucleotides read TGTGCCAGCAGCCGACGCAGGGGACCCCAGCATTTT.